One TCR beta chain is described in this entry. Its binding antigen is unknown. Per-base quality was not reported, and no clone a single base away is much larger than it. V and J lose 5 bases and 2 bases, and a span of 22 bases separates them. Including the terminal cysteine and phenylalanine, the CDR3 comprises 16 residues. The CDR3 DNA has 48 bases and is translated from base 1. Based on the germline V gene, the CDR1 and CDR2 sequences are SQVTM and ANQGSEA. Read against the paper, the sample's time point label means: after dendritic cell vaccination, including at tumor progression/relapse. Selection of patients required sufficient residual fresh-frozen tumor tissue and over two years of available survival data. Molecular status otherwise varied across the glioblastoma patients, but none of them carried an isocitrate dehydrogenase mutation. PBMC were collected before vaccination, two weeks after the third vaccination, and at tumor progression if tumor progression occurred. Genomic DNA was extracted with the Qiagen DNeasy Blood extraction Kit.

The sample comes from a study of glioma-infiltrating T cells after dendritic cell vaccination listed by TCRdb under 2016. As for the study more broadly: The cohort comprised approximately 15 glioblastoma patients from Phase I and II dendritic cell vaccination trials, 9 newly diagnosed and 6 with recurrent disease. Between the early 2000s and the early 2010s, the patients were given dendritic cell vaccination pulsed with autologous tumor lysate. To make the vaccine, monocyte-derived dendritic cells were cultured for under 9 days with IL-4 and GM-CSF and then pulsed overnight with autologous tumor lysate. Patients received three intradermal dendritic cell vaccine injections at biweekly intervals in the arm below the axilla. Tumor-infiltrating lymphocyte content was quantified and tumor and blood repertoires were compared in dendritic cell-vaccinated glioblastoma patients by deep sequencing of TCR beta CDR3 regions. Survival after dendritic cell vaccination was correlated with TCR sequencing metrics, including TIL content and tumor-blood repertoire overlap. The paper as a whole reports these results and caveats: The cohort was small and heterogeneous, only a few patients had full blood and tumor sets, and even fewer had initial-recurrent tumor pairs. Higher estimated pretreatment TIL content predicted longer time to progression and overall survival after dendritic cell vaccination. The three-group TCR overlap response model was characterized as speculative, and prospective validation of the model was stated to be required. No direct relationship between TCR clonality and survival was found, suggesting that a diverse polyclonal response may matter.

TCRB CDR3 regions were amplified from approximately 2 ug genomic DNA, or all available DNA if less, using the immunoSEQ assay. The multiplex PCR relied on 60 forward primers for TCR V beta segments and 13 reverse primers for J beta segments. Synthetic control templates were spiked into each sample at limiting dilution to estimate reads per starting template. Reads of 87 bp were generated by sequencing on the Illumina HiSeq System. The source study handled its data this way. PCR and sequencing errors were removed by a nearest neighbor algorithm that merged closely related sequences. TCR overlap was measured as the percentage of unique tumor TCR beta sequences that were also present in the peripheral blood of the same patient. TCRdb mirrors the immuneACCESS table, restricted to in-frame sequences. Some clones are absent from its copies; in checked studies, under half trace to an unresolved V gene, and the reason for the others is unknown. The V and J calls and the clone size are those of that table, but D and trimming were determined from the DNA. A total of 65,000 or so clones appear in this sample, about nine tenths of them only once. The ten largest clones take up approximately 10% of the sample.

The receptor's source is a human donor with glioblastoma. This specimen was blood, taken after dendritic cell vaccination. In this chain, TRBV29-1 is recombined with TRBJ2-7; a weak D assignment points to TRBD2 (7 bases agree). The CDR3 in this case is CSVREGGEYDPYEQYF. Here is the DNA: TGCAGCGTTAGAGAGGGGGGGGAGTACGATCCCTACGAGCAGTACTTC.